Included here is one TCR beta chain sequence, with context. The sample has other DNA sequences that encode this CDR3 too. The assay was immunoSEQ multiplex PCR, and TCRdb's table has in-frame clones only and misses some. The table has about 150,000 clones, roughly four fifths seen once; the top ten hold under 2%. This specimen comes from a study of blood T cell repertoires in COVID-19. The CDR3 consists of 14 residues. Germline V gene lookup returns CDR1 KGHSH and CDR2 LQKENI. V dropped 0 bases and J dropped 2 bases, with 8 bases sitting between them. The chain joins TRBV18 to TRBJ2-7, with a weak D call TRBD1 (6 bases). The sequenced sample was peripheral blood. This TCR was sampled from a man older than 75 with acute or convalescent COVID-19. The CDR3 region is CASSPPSGAYEQYF. The CDR3 coding sequence is TGTGCCAGCTCACCACCCTCAGGGGCCTACGAGCAGTACTTC.